This T cell receptor (beta chain) was documented in a study of cytomegalovirus exposure and HLA in healthy donors. The V gene's germline CDR1 is SNHLY and CDR2 FYNNEI. The CDR3 totals 17 residues. Trimming removed 4 bases from V and 0 bases from J, with 18 bases in between. About this clone itself: Its antigen is not identified.

Study conclusions and caveats: In vitro checks showed that a few CMV-associated chains really do target CMV antigens. Associated with cytomegalovirus, according to the listing, were 170 or so TCR beta chains.

The study ran its PCR with 60 Vbeta and 13 Jbeta primers. Sequencing used immunoSEQ multiplex PCR; TCRdb keeps in-frame clones, though not all of them. Among 65,000 to 90,000 clones listed, around 80% were seen once. Source material: PBMCs. V and J are TRBV2 and TRBJ1-1; D is perhaps TRBD1 (5 bases). The receptor was derived from a young man in good health and CMV-seronegative. This CDR3 reads CASSGGRRGGMNTEAFF. CDR3 DNA sequence: TGTGCCAGCAGTGGGGGTCGGAGGGGCGGCATGAACACTGAAGCTTTCTTT.